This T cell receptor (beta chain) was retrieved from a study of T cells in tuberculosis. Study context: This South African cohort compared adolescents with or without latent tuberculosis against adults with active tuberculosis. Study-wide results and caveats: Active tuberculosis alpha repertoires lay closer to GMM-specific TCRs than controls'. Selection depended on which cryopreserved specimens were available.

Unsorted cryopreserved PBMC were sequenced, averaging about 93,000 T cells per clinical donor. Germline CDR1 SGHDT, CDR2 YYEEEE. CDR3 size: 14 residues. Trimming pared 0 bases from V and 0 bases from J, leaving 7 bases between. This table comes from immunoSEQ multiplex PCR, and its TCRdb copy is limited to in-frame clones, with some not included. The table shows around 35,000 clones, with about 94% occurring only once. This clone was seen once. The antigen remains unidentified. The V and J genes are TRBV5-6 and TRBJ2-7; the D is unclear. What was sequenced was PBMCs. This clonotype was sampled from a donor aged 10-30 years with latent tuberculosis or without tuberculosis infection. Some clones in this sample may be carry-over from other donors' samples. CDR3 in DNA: TGTGCCAGCAGCTTGGCGGTAGACTCCTACGAGCAGTACGTC. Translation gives CASSLAVDSYEQYV.